Shown below are 22 T cell receptor beta chains from a single sample sequenced in a study of blood T cell repertoires in COVID-19. The protocol was immunoSEQ multiplex PCR, while the TCRdb copy is restricted to in-frame clones and leaves out a portion. Of over 10,000 clones detected, 70% to 90% appear once; the ten largest clones hold 2.6%. The sample taken for sequencing was peripheral blood. The receptor source for this set is a human donor in a cohort sampled during active COVID-19.

The chain recombines TRBV30 with TRBJ2-3; D call uncertain. Germline V gene sequence: CDR1 GTSNPN, CDR2 SVGIG (reference sequence). Between the trimmed V and J ends, which lost 2 bases and 6 bases, there was a span of 6 bases. This CDR3 spans 11 amino acids. The CDR3: CAWSSADTQYF. The DNA for the CDR3 is TGTGCCTGGAGTAGCGCGGATACGCAGTATTTT. The whole variable domain, filled in from reference TRBV30 and TRBJ2-3, reads SQTIHQWPATLVQPVGSPLSLECTVEGTSNPNLYWYRQAAGRGLQLLFYSVGIGQISSEVPQNLSASRPQDRQFILSSKKLLLSDSGFYLCAWSSADTQYFGPGTRLTVL.

J is TRBJ1-6 and V is TRBV14; D ambiguous. The CDR3 length is 17 residues. Trimming took off 3 bases at V and 8 bases at J, with 20 bases between the two ends. Germline CDR1 SGHDN, CDR2 FVKESK. CDR3 bases: TGTGCCAGCAGCCAGAGTTTTGGACCGGGGAGTGATTCACCCCTCCACTTT. Its translation: CASSQSFGPGSDSPLHF.

This sequence joins TRBV14 and TRBJ1-6; D unresolved. The CDR3 loop spans 14 amino acids. V was shortened by 1 base and J by 7 bases, with 8 bases between the two germline ends. The germline CDR1 and CDR2 sequences are SGHDN and FVKESK. CDR3 sequence reads: CASSQGRENSPLHF. The CDR3, as DNA: TGTGCCAGCAGCCAAGGACGGGAAAATTCACCCCTCCACTTT.

J is TRBJ2-5 and V is TRBV21-1; TRBD2, the D gene given by the table, was not confirmed from the DNA. TRBV21-1 is a pseudogene locus. The CDR3 totals 17 residues. The DNA for the CDR3 is TGTGCCAGCCTCACTTTACTAGCGGCGGATACCCAAGAGACCCAGTACTTC. The encoded protein is CASLTLLAADTQETQYF.

This chain links TRBV28 with TRBJ1-2, with TRBD1 matching 8 bases. The germline gives CDR1 MDHEN, CDR2 SYDVKM. The length of the CDR3 is 15 residues. Germline trimming cut 3 bases from V and 8 bases from J; bases unmatched to any gene: 11. CDR3 amino acids: CASSFLDRGGGGYTF. The CDR3 DNA is TGTGCCAGCAGTTTTCTCGACAGGGGCGGCGGAGGCTACACCTTC.

The J gene is TRBJ2-2, the V gene TRBV27, with a possible D match to TRBD1 (5 bases). Germline loops: CDR1 MNHEY, CDR2 SMNVEV (reference sequence). V shed 3 bases and J shed 0 bases, with 11 bases lying between them. This CDR3 spans 16 amino acids. CDR3 loop: CASSFQGSSNTGELFF. The CDR3 bases are TGTGCCAGCAGTTTCCAGGGAAGTTCGAACACCGGGGAGCTGTTTTTT.

The chain combines TRBV7-2 with TRBJ1-5; the D gene is possibly TRBD1 (6 bases). Deletions cut 4 bases from V and 1 base from J, with 14 bases between. The CDR3 totals 16 residues. Germline CDR1 is SGHTA and CDR2 is FQGNSA. The CDR3 region is CASSSPGGLSNQPQHF. Here the CDR3 DNA reads TGTGCCAGCAGCTCCCCGGGGGGGCTGAGCAATCAGCCCCAGCATTTT.

This chain uses TRBV6-2 or TRBV6-3 with TRBJ2-2, with 8 bases that match TRBD1. The V gene end was trimmed by 0 bases and the J gene end by 6 bases; junction bases not matched to a gene: 9. This CDR3 is built from 17 residues. Looked up from germline, CDR1 is MNHEY and CDR2 is SVGEGT. The CDR3 region is CASSYSVGQGFAGELFF. DNA for the CDR3: TGTGCCAGCAGTTACTCGGTAGGACAGGGATTCGCCGGGGAGCTGTTTTTT.

The chain carries TRBV18 and TRBJ1-2; 12 bases are a match to TRBD1. This CDR3 spans 15 amino acids. Trimming cost V 3 bases and J 7 bases; bases outside gene matches: 6. Germline lookup yields CDR1 KGHSH and CDR2 LQKENI. CDR3 in amino acids: CASSPGDRGPGGYTF. As DNA, the CDR3 is TGTGCCAGCTCACCCGGGGACAGGGGGCCAGGTGGCTACACCTTC.

This chain links TRBV4-1 with TRBJ1-5; the D gene is possibly TRBD1 (6 bases). Germline assignment: CDR1 MGHRA and CDR2 YSYEKL. This CDR3 is built from 14 residues. Between the trimmed V and J ends, which lost 0 bases and 7 bases, there was a span of 10 bases. The CDR3 DNA sequence: TGCGCCAGCAGCCAAGAAGGGGGAAGGCAGCCCCAGCATTTT. This codes for CASSQEGGRQPQHF.

The chain uses TRBV10-2 and TRBJ1-2; D is perhaps TRBD1 (5 bases). Germline-derived CDR1 and CDR2 are WSHSY and SAAADI. This CDR3 has 14 amino acids. Trimming pared 3 bases from V and 3 bases from J, leaving 11 bases between. CDR3 sequence (DNA): TGCGCCAGCAGTGACTTGAGACAGTACTATGGCTACACCTTC. Its translation is CASSDLRQYYGYTF.

This clone was seen only once. The chain couples TRBV12-5 to TRBJ1-2; 8 bases line up with TRBD1. Germline V gene data show CDR1 as LGHNT and CDR2 as FRNRAP. CDR3 length equals 16 residues. V was clipped by 7 bases and J by 1 base; unmatched bases: 11. Here the CDR3 DNA reads TGTGCTAGTGCCCCCGGACAGGGTTTTTTTAACTATGGCTACACCTTC. Its protein product is CASAPGQGFFNYGYTF. The full variable domain, its missing parts supplied by reference TRBV12-5 and TRBJ1-2, is DARVTQTPRHKVTEMGQEVTMRCQPILGHNTVFWYRQTMMQGLELLAYFRNRAPLDDSGMPKDRFSAEMPDATLATLKIQPSEPRDSAVYFCASAPGQGFFNYGYTFGSGTRLTVV.

This clone was found once. The J gene is TRBJ2-3, the V gene TRBV29-1; D perhaps matches TRBD2 (5 bases). There are 12 residues in the CDR3. Trimming stripped 6 bases from V and 4 bases from J, with 11 bases between. CDR1 is SQVTM, CDR2 ANQGSEA, per germline. The CDR3 DNA follows: TGCAGCGTGGCGGAGGCCGCAGATACGCAGTATTTT. Translated: CSVAEAADTQYF.

The chain combines TRBV27 with TRBJ2-7; TRBD2 matches 7 bases. The length of the CDR3 is 15 residues. The ends lost 4 bases at V and 0 bases at J; junction bases unmatched: 6. The germline V gene has CDR1 MNHEY and CDR2 SMNVEV (reference sequence). In DNA, the CDR3 is TGTGCCAGCAGTTCCAGGGCGGGGGACTCCTACGAGCAGTACTTC. As protein: CASSSRAGDSYEQYF.

The chain employs TRBV7-9 and TRBJ1-2, with D perhaps TRBD1 (6 bases). Germline loops: CDR1 SEHNR, CDR2 FQNEAQ (reference sequence). The length of the CDR3 is 15 residues. V shed 5 bases and J shed 0 bases, with 13 bases lying between them. CDR3 loop: CASSLFGTTNYGYTF. The CDR3 region has the DNA TGTGCCAGCAGCCTCTTCGGGACAACTAACTATGGCTACACCTTC.

The table lists this clone with a count of one. This chain connects TRBV10-3 to TRBJ1-1; D uncertain. The V and J ends lost 3 bases and 7 bases respectively, with 9 bases between them. Germline-derived CDR1 and CDR2 are ENHRY and SYGVKD. This CDR3 has 12 amino acids. The CDR3 DNA reads TGTGCCATCAGTGAAACGAGCTTTGAAGCTTTCTTT. Its translation: CAISETSFEAFF.

V usage is TRBV18 and J usage is TRBJ1-1, with 8 bases matching TRBD1. Unmatched junction bases numbered 14, after V lost 3 bases and J lost 11 bases. CDR1 KGHSH and CDR2 LQKENI come from the germline V gene. The CDR3 is 15 amino acids. The CDR3 bases are TGTGCCAGCTCACCTCCCGGGACCGACAGGGGATGGGCTTTCTTT. It specifies CASSPPGTDRGWAFF.

This chain uses TRBV6-4 with TRBJ2-3; 8 bases agree with TRBD2. The germline gives CDR1 MRHNA, CDR2 SNTAGT. V gave up 5 bases and J gave up 5 bases; unmatched junction bases: 9. The CDR3 is 15 residues long. This CDR3 is CASSPRGAGEDTQYF. The CDR3 bases are TGTGCCAGCAGTCCGCGGGGGGCGGGTGAAGATACGCAGTATTTT.

The chain joins TRBV6-4 to TRBJ2-5, with D possibly matching TRBD1 (6 bases). CDR1 and CDR2 (germline): MRHNA, SNTAGT. The CDR3 runs 13 residues. Between the trimmed V and J ends, which lost 2 bases and 4 bases, there was a span of 8 bases. The CDR3: CASSDTRGETQYF. The CDR3 region has the DNA TGTGCCAGCAGTGACACCAGGGGAGAGACCCAGTACTTC.

The V gene is TRBV5-6, the J gene TRBJ2-3, with D possibly matching TRBD2 (5 bases). This CDR3 contains 15 residues. Trimming shortened V by 4 bases and J by 5 bases, and 17 bases separated the two germline ends. Germline V gene sequence: CDR1 SGHDT, CDR2 YYEEEE. The CDR3 region has the DNA TGTGCCAGCAGCCTTATGCCCAACGGGGTAGATACGCAGTATTTT. Translation gives CASSLMPNGVDTQYF.

This rearrangement joins TRBV6-1 to TRBJ1-5; 8 positions agree with TRBD1. CDR3 length: 19 amino acids. Germline-derived CDR1 and CDR2 are MNHNS and SASEGT. The V gene end was trimmed by 4 bases and the J gene end by 2 bases; junction bases not matched to a gene: 16. CDR3 protein: CASSGRQGRASLGNQPQHF. DNA for the CDR3: TGTGCCAGCAGTGGGCGACAGGGGCGCGCGTCGTTGGGCAATCAGCCCCAGCATTTT.

The chain links TRBV10-1 to TRBJ2-5; 9 positions match TRBD2. Germline-derived CDR1 and CDR2 are WNHNN and SYGVQD (reference sequence). The CDR3 loop spans 17 amino acids. V shed 2 bases, J shed 2 bases, and the junction held 9 bases outside the gene matches. The CDR3 sequence: CASSEGSGGQKQETQYF. CDR3 in DNA: TGCGCCAGCAGTGAGGGAAGCGGGGGGCAAAAACAAGAGACCCAGTACTTC.